This T cell receptor beta chain emerged from a study of blood T cell repertoires in COVID-19. Whole-study context: Acute and convalescent COVID-19 specimens originated in the United States, Italy and Spain. In each case, the material was cDNA or gDNA derived from T cells, B-cell-depleted T cells, or PBMCs.

The CDR3 covers 15 residues. V was pared by 0 bases and J by 0 bases, with 9 bases between. Germline CDR1 SGHRS, CDR2 YFSETQ. Per the original data handling: How many nucleated cells were present was estimated from reference gene primer amplification. The table came from immunoSEQ multiplex PCR; TCRdb's copy has only in-frame clones and leaves some out. From that table come the V and J calls and clone size; the DNA was used to work out D and trimming. Here the sample spans around 20,000 clones, 82% being singletons. The receptor comes from a human donor in a cohort sampled during active COVID-19. This rearrangement joins TRBV5-1 to TRBJ1-1; D is perhaps TRBD1 (5 bases). The sample consisted of peripheral blood. The CDR3 reads CASSLGGGVNTEAFF. DNA of the CDR3: TGCGCCAGCAGCTTGGGGGGAGGGGTGAACACTGAAGCTTTCTTT.